This TCR beta chain stems from a study of T cell repertoires in cytomegalovirus infection. Study as a whole: Matching HLA type, along with CMV infection, was indicated by public TCR beta signatures. General study points: Cumulated frequencies of public TCR beta families served to identify carriers of CMV plus the relevant HLA. HLA-C-restricted CMV-specific TCR beta clonotypes were dominant in the ex vivo response.

TCRdb re-derived calls from the reads in MiXCR, one entry per CDR3 protein. The sample lists approximately 990,000 distinct CDR3 sequences; around 31% were seen once. Trimming took off 4 bases at V and 3 bases at J, with 18 bases between the two ends. This CDR3 has 16 amino acids. Germline V gene lookup returns CDR1 SEHNR and CDR2 FQNEAQ (reference sequence). In this sample, this clonotype turned up many times. Its antigen remains unidentified. The chain has TRBV7-9 and TRBJ2-5; weak D call: TRBD1 (5 bases). Sequenced material: cultured CD8+ T cells from PBMCs, taken from culture after CMV antigen stimulation. The sequence was collected from a human donor in good health (CMV status not recorded). Some clones in this sample may be carry-over from other donors' samples. The CDR3 here is CASSSARWVREETQYF. The DNA for the CDR3 is TGTGCCAGCAGCTCAGCGAGGTGGGTCAGGGAAGAGACCCAGTACTTC.